This T cell receptor (beta chain) was captured by sequencing in a study of T cell changes during pregnancy in multiple sclerosis. Produced via immunoSEQ multiplex PCR; TCRdb's table is partial and in-frame only. The sample lists 20,000 or so clones; about 90% were seen once. The sequences come from CD8+ T cells from peripheral blood mononuclear cells, collected after pregnancy. This receptor was taken from a female donor in good health, enrolled as a control in a pregnancy study.

The CDR3 DNA follows: TGTGCCAGCAGCCAAGATTTGGGGGGTTCTGAAGCTTTCTTT. This encodes CASSQDLGGSEAFF. The V call is TRBV4-2, the J call TRBJ1-1, with a possible D match to TRBD1 (5 bases). V shed 0 bases and J shed 6 bases, with 11 bases lying between them. This CDR3 comprises 14 residues. Germline CDR1 LGHNA, CDR2 YNFKEQ.